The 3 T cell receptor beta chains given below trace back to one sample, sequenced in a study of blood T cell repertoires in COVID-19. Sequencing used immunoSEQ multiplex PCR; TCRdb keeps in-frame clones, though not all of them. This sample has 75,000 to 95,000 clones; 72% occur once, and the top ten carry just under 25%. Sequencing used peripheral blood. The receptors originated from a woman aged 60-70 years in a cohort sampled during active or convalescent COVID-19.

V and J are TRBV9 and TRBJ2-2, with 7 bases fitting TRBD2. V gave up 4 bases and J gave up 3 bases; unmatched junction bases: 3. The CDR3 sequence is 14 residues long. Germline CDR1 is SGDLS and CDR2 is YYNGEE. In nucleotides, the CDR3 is TGTGCCAGCAGCCCAACTAGCGACACCGGGGAGCTGTTTTTT. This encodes CASSPTSDTGELFF. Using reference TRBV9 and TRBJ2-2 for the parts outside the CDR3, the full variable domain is DSGVTQTPKHLITATGQRVTLRCSPRSGDLSVYWYQQSLDQGLQFLIQYYNGEERAKGNILERFSAQQFPDLHSELNLSSLELGDSALYFCASSPTSDTGELFFGEGSRLTVL.

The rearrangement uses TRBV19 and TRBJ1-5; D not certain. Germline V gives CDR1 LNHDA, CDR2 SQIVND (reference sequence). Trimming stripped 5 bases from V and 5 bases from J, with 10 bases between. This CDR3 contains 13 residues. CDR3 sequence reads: CASSRNSYQPQHF. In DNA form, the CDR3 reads TGTGCCAGTAGTCGAAACAGTTATCAGCCCCAGCATTTT.

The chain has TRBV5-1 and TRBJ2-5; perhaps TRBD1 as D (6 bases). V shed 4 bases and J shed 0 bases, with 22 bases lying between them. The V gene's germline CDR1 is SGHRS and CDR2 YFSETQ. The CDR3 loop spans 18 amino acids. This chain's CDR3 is CASSPPGTRGLYQETQYF. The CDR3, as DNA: TGCGCCAGCAGCCCACCCGGGACAAGAGGTCTGTACCAAGAGACCCAGTACTTC.